The 32 T cell receptor beta chains below all came from one sample that was sequenced in a study of blood T cells in healthy people across ages. A sample-barcoded 5' primer and a J-beta primer mix were used in a second PCR of about 6 to 11 cycles. MiXCR, run by TCRdb on the 5' RACE reads, gives a single entry per CDR3 protein. The data hold under 800,000 distinct CDR3 sequences, with 35% to 45% observed a single time. The sample was blood. The receptors stem from a woman aged 55-75 years in good health.

This clonotype has at least ten counts. The chain uses TRBV29-1 and TRBJ1-1; D is perhaps TRBD1 (6 bases). The germline V gene encodes CDR1 SQVTM and CDR2 ANQGSEA. The CDR3 spans 12 residues. V shed 5 bases and J shed 2 bases, with 9 bases lying between them. Written as DNA, the CDR3 is TGCAGCGTTTTGGGGGCAAACACTGAAGCTTTCTTT. Protein: CSVLGANTEAFF.

This chain links TRBV20-1 with TRBJ2-1, with 12 positions matching TRBD2. Per the germline V gene, CDR1 is DFQATT and CDR2 is SNEGSKA (reference sequence). The ends lost 1 base at V and 8 bases at J; junction bases unmatched: 6. The CDR3 runs to 15 residues. The CDR3 DNA follows: TGCAGTGCTAGAGGGGCTAGCGGGAGGGAATATGAGCAGTTCTTC. Translation: CSARGASGREYEQFF.

Only a few counts were recorded for this clonotype. CDR3 in amino acids: CASSLMGQRGGYNEQFF. The CDR3 DNA reads TGTGCCAGCAGCTTAATGGGTCAGCGGGGGGGCTACAATGAGCAGTTCTTC. This sequence joins TRBV7-3 and TRBJ2-1, with 10 bases matching TRBD2. V shed 1 base, J shed 3 bases, and the junction held 6 bases outside the gene matches. Germline CDR1 is SGHTA and CDR2 is FQGTGA. The CDR3 has 17 amino acids.

The CDR3 nucleotides read TGCGCCAGCAGCTCGGGACGAGCGGACCAAGAGACCCAGTACTTC. This codes for CASSSGRADQETQYF. V is TRBV5-1 and J is TRBJ2-5; D may match TRBD1 or TRBD2 (5 bases each). Per germline, CDR1 SGHRS and CDR2 YFSETQ. V gave up 3 bases and J gave up 0 bases, with 12 bases separating them. There are 15 residues in the CDR3.

The V and J genes are TRBV10-1 and TRBJ1-1; tentatively, D is TRBD1 (5 bases). Germline assignment: CDR1 WNHNN and CDR2 SYGVQD (reference sequence). The CDR3 has 14 residues. Trimming stripped 3 bases from V and 3 bases from J, with 11 bases between. The CDR3 region has the DNA TGCGCCAGCAGTGATCCGGGGGGAGACACTGAAGCTTTCTTT. Translated, it gives CASSDPGGDTEAFF.

The chain joins TRBV7-6 to TRBJ2-1, with 8 bases that match TRBD2. This CDR3 spans 16 amino acids. Germline V gene sequence: CDR1 SGHVS, CDR2 FNYEAQ. Trimming cost V 3 bases and J 4 bases; bases outside gene matches: 8. CDR3 loop: CASSFAGASGYNEQFF. The CDR3 nucleotides read TGTGCCAGCAGCTTTGCTGGCGCTAGCGGGTACAATGAGCAGTTCTTC. The complete variable domain, with remaining parts taken from reference TRBV7-6 and TRBJ2-1, reads GAGVSQSPRYKVTKRGQDVALRCDPISGHVSLYWYRQALGQGPEFLTYFNYEAQQDKSGLPNDRFSAERPEGSISTLTIQRTEQRDSAMYRCASSFAGASGYNEQFFGPGTRLTVL.

Comment on this clonotype: One junction end does not reproduce the germline sequence, and a read error may be involved. V and J are TRBV9 and TRBJ2-7; 12 nucleotides align to TRBD2. The J call may be mistaken, given a closer DNA end match to TRBJ2-5. This CDR3 is 16 amino acids long. Germline V gives CDR1 SGDLS, CDR2 YYNGEE. The CDR3 bases are TGTGGCAGCAGCGTAGGTCTAGCGGGGGGGCCAGAGACCCAGTACTTC. Amino acids: CGSSVGLAGGPETQYF.

This clonotype occurred once. This rearrangement joins TRBV7-3 to TRBJ2-1; a possible D gene is TRBD2 (5 bases). The V and J ends lost 2 bases and 10 bases respectively, with 12 bases between them. Germline V gene data show CDR1 as SGHTA and CDR2 as FQGTGA. CDR3 length equals 13 residues. CDR3 DNA: TGTGCCAGCAGCTTATTAGTAAGAGGGGAGCAGTTCTTC. Encoded protein: CASSLLVRGEQFF.

The sample holds many counts of this clonotype. The chain employs TRBV29-1 and TRBJ2-1; 9 bases line up with TRBD1. The CDR3 length is 17 residues. Unmatched junction bases numbered 9, after V lost 1 base and J lost 2 bases. Germline CDR1 reads SQVTM; CDR2 reads ANQGSEA. This chain's CDR3 is CSVEGVGTGKAYNEQFF. Written as DNA, the CDR3 is TGCAGCGTTGAAGGGGTAGGGACAGGGAAGGCCTACAATGAGCAGTTCTTC.

CDR3 loop: CASSLTSNNEQFF. For the CDR3, the DNA is TGTGCCAGCAGTCTGACTAGTAACAATGAGCAGTTCTTC. The rearrangement joins TRBV28 to TRBJ2-1; D is possibly TRBD2 (6 bases). The CDR3 has 13 amino acids. V was shortened by 5 bases and J by 5 bases, with 10 bases between the two germline ends. CDR1 and CDR2 from the germline V gene are MDHEN and SYDVKM.

This clonotype has a single count. A much larger clone differs by one base, so this may be a read error. V is TRBV4-2 and J is TRBJ2-7; the match to TRBD1 covers 7 bases. V dropped 0 bases and J dropped 3; count of bases not matched to a gene: 17. CDR1 is LGHNA, CDR2 YNFKEQ, per germline. The CDR3 has 19 residues. The CDR3 reads CASSQDLQGDRQWNYEQYF. DNA of the CDR3: TGTGCCAGCAGCCAAGATCTTCAGGGGGATCGACAATGGAACTACGAGCAGTACTTC.

The J gene is TRBJ2-1, the V gene TRBV7-2, with 11 positions matching TRBD2. The J call may be faulty, since TRBJ2-7 better matches the DNA end. CDR3 length equals 18 residues. Germline loops: CDR1 SGHTA, CDR2 FQGNSA. In nucleotides, the CDR3 is TGTGCCAGCAGCTTGTCTTTCACTAGCGGGAGCAGCTACAATGAGCAGTACTTC. As protein: CASSLSFTSGSSYNEQYF.

The V and J genes are TRBV5-1 and TRBJ1-1; D perhaps matches TRBD1 (6 bases). The CDR3 has 15 amino acids. The V end was cut by 2 bases, the J end by 5 bases, with 16 bases between. Looked up from germline, CDR1 is SGHRS and CDR2 is YFSETQ. The DNA for the CDR3 is TGCGCCAGCAGCTTAAGCGGGGGCTCGGCGACTGAAGCTTTCTTT. Translation: CASSLSGGSATEAFF.

The gene calls are TRBV28 and TRBJ2-7, with a possible D match to TRBD1 (5 bases). CDR3 length equals 14 residues. Germline-derived CDR1 and CDR2 are MDHEN and SYDVKM. Trimming left V 5 bases short and J 3 bases short, with 14 bases between. The CDR3 bases are TGTGCCAGCAGTACTCCTGGGGCCGGCTACGAGCAGTACTTC. It specifies CASSTPGAGYEQYF.

This clonotype was seen a few times. This chain uses TRBV6-1 with TRBJ2-1; TRBD2 matches at 11 bases. Per germline, CDR1 MNHNS and CDR2 SASEGT. The CDR3 runs 14 residues. Unmatched junction bases numbered 2, after V lost 5 bases and J lost 5 bases. The CDR3 loop is CASSLAGGHNEQFF. The DNA for the CDR3 is TGTGCCAGCAGTTTAGCGGGGGGGCACAATGAGCAGTTCTTC.

On this clonotype itself: A much larger clone differs from this one at a single base, so this may be a read error. The chain combines TRBV29-1 with TRBJ2-7; possibly TRBD1 for D (6 bases). The DNA end lines up better with TRBJ2-1; the J call may be wrong. Germline loops: CDR1 SQVTM, CDR2 ANQGSEA. The CDR3 is 11 residues long. The DNA for the CDR3 is TGCAGCGTTCAGGGGTCCTACGAGCAGTTCTTC. As protein: CSVQGSYEQFF.

The chain joins TRBV20-1 to TRBJ2-5; D gene uncertain. Germline values: CDR1 DFQATT, CDR2 SNEGSKA (reference sequence). V lost 1 base to trimming and J lost 5 bases, with 8 bases between them. This CDR3 has 12 amino acids. CDR3 sequence (DNA): TGCAGTGCTAGAGTGGATAGGGAGACCCAGTACTTC. Amino acids: CSARVDRETQYF.

V and J are TRBV10-3 and TRBJ1-6; TRBD1 is a possible D gene (6 bases). Trimming removed 5 bases at V and 10 bases at J, with 15 bases between. Looked up from germline, CDR1 is ENHRY and CDR2 is SYGVKD. There are 14 residues in the CDR3. The CDR3: CAISLPDSGSPLHF. For the CDR3, the DNA is TGTGCCATCAGTCTCCCGGACAGTGGATCACCCCTCCACTTT.

V and J are TRBV20-1 and TRBJ2-5; D gene unclear. This CDR3 spans 12 amino acids. Germline V gene lookup returns CDR1 DFQATT and CDR2 SNEGSKA (reference sequence). Between the trimmed V and J ends, which lost 5 bases and 3 bases, there was a span of 10 bases. CDR3 bases: TGCAGTGCTTTCTTGGAAAAAGAGACCCAGTACTTC. Amino acids: CSAFLEKETQYF.

This clonotype was seen a few times. This may stem from a read error, because a much larger clone lies one nucleotide away. As DNA, the CDR3 is TGCAGTGCTAGAGATCGCGGGACGCGCAATGAGCAGTACTTC. Its protein product is CSARDRGTRNEQYF. This sequence joins TRBV20-1 and TRBJ2-7; TRBD2 might be the D (6 bases). The CDR3 loop spans 14 amino acids. The V end was cut by 0 bases, the J end by 7 bases, with 16 bases between. Germline V gene lookup returns CDR1 DFQATT and CDR2 SNEGSKA (reference sequence).

This clonotype was counted between two and nine times. The V and J genes are TRBV6-5 and TRBJ2-7; D remains unclear. This CDR3 comprises 14 residues. V lost 2 bases, J lost 2 bases, and 10 bases lay in between. Germline CDR1 is MNHEY and CDR2 is SVGAGI. The CDR3 DNA is TGTGCCAGCAGTTACGCAGCGAAGCCCTACGAGCAGTACTTC. Its protein product is CASSYAAKPYEQYF.

This clonotype has just a few counts. The chain is built from TRBV7-8 and TRBJ2-3; 8 bases are shared with TRBD2. The V segment lost 1 base and the J segment 3 bases; nucleotides outside the gene matches: 6. CDR3 size: 16 residues. Germline CDR1 is SGHVS and CDR2 is FQNEAQ. CDR3: CASSLGRLASTDTQYF. The DNA of the CDR3 is TGTGCCAGCAGCTTAGGACGACTAGCGTCTACAGATACGCAGTATTTT.

There are a few counts of this clonotype. The chain has TRBV6-6 and TRBJ1-5; D call uncertain. The CDR3 runs 13 residues. The V and J ends lost 9 bases and 4 bases respectively, with 13 bases between them. Looked up from germline, CDR1 is MNHNY and CDR2 is SVGAGI (reference sequence). CDR3 nucleotide sequence: TGTGCCAGGTCATCGGGCCATAATCAGCCCCAGCATTTT. Translation gives CARSSGHNQPQHF.

This clonotype was picked up a small number of times. The chain is built from TRBV10-1 and TRBJ1-6; D is unresolved. Germline-derived CDR1 and CDR2 are WNHNN and SYGVQD (reference sequence). V shed 7 bases and J shed 10 bases, with 5 bases lying between them. The CDR3 extends over 10 amino acids. CDR3 DNA: TGCGCCAGCACCCCATCACCCCTCCACTTT. It yields the protein CASTPSPLHF.

The J gene is TRBJ2-7, the V gene TRBV5-1; tentative D call: TRBD2 (5 bases). Germline V lookup: CDR1 SGHRS, CDR2 YFSETQ. This CDR3 contains 14 residues. V dropped 4 bases and J dropped 7 bases, with 18 bases sitting between them. CDR3 residues: CASSAWSGYNEQYF. CDR3 coding DNA: TGCGCCAGCAGCGCCTGGAGCGGATACAATGAGCAGTACTTC. The entire variable domain, with the rest obtained from reference TRBV5-1 and TRBJ2-7, is as follows: KAGVTQTPRYLIKTRGQQVTLSCSPISGHRSVSWYQQTPGQGLQFLFEYFSETQRNKGNFPGRFSGRQFSNSRSEMNVSTLELGDSALYLCASSAWSGYNEQYFGPGTRLTVT.

The chain is built from TRBV6-2 or TRBV6-3 and TRBJ2-3; a possible D gene is TRBD2 (5 bases). The germline V gene encodes CDR1 MNHEY and CDR2 SVGEGT. The CDR3 runs 12 residues. With 5 bases removed from V and 7 bases from J, the gap between germline ends came to 10 bases. The CDR3 loop is CASSEGRNTQYF. CDR3 coding DNA: TGTGCCAGCAGTGAAGGGAGAAATACGCAGTATTTT.

The rearrangement joins TRBV27 to TRBJ2-3; 8 bases fit TRBD1. The CDR3 length is 16 residues. Per germline, CDR1 MNHEY and CDR2 SMNVEV (reference sequence). Trimming at V came to 5 bases and at J to 4 bases, leaving 11 bases not matched to a gene. The CDR3 coding sequence is TGTGCCAGCAGTCGACCCAGGGGGCCTAGCGCAGATACGCAGTATTTT. Its translation: CASSRPRGPSADTQYF.

The rearrangement joins TRBV2 to TRBJ1-5; 7 bases line up with TRBD1. Germline lookup yields CDR1 SNHLY and CDR2 FYNNEI. J gave up 4 bases and V 3 bases, and 6 bases lay outside the gene matches. The CDR3 consists of 15 residues. The CDR3 region has the DNA TGTGCCAGCAGTGAGTTACAGGGGAATAATCAGCCCCAGCATTTT. This encodes CASSELQGNNQPQHF.

In its sample, this clonotype was seen a few times. This rearrangement joins TRBV6-5 to TRBJ2-3; D is possibly TRBD1 (5 bases). V lost 8 bases and J 0 bases, leaving 12 bases between the germline ends. Per germline, CDR1 MNHEY and CDR2 SVGAGI. CDR3 length: 14 amino acids. In DNA form, the CDR3 reads TGTGCCAGCTCCTGGGGCTCCAGCACAGATACGCAGTATTTT. Amino acids: CASSWGSSTDTQYF.

The V call is TRBV4-2, the J call TRBJ2-1, with D maybe TRBD2 (5 bases). The V end was cut by 4 bases, the J end by 6 bases, with 19 bases between. Germline assignment: CDR1 LGHNA and CDR2 YNFKEQ. The CDR3 totals 16 residues. DNA of the CDR3: TGTGCCAGCAGCCCAACCACTAGGTCTGGGGTCAATGAGCAGTTCTTC. Its translation is CASSPTTRSGVNEQFF.

Note on this clonotype: Germline is not matched at one junction end, which may reflect a read error. The chain carries TRBV12-5 and TRBJ2-1; 7 bases are shared with TRBD1. In germline, CDR1 is LGHNT, CDR2 FRNRAP. This CDR3 contains 16 residues. The CDR3 bases are TGTGTTAGTGGTTTGAGTACGACAGGGAACTACAATGAGCAGTTCTTC. This codes for CVSGLSTTGNYNEQFF.

This chain connects TRBV10-3 to TRBJ1-1; 7 bases are a match to TRBD1. The V and J ends lost 7 bases and 2 bases, in that order; junction bases with no gene match: 7. The germline V gene encodes CDR1 ENHRY and CDR2 SYGVKD. CDR3 length equals 14 residues. As DNA, the CDR3 is TGTGCCATCACAGGGGGAGAAGCCAACACTGAAGCTTTCTTT. Translated, it gives CAITGGEANTEAFF.